The clone carrying this T cell receptor beta chain was seen a single time. Its cognate antigen is unknown. The sample is drawn from a study of cytomegalovirus exposure and HLA in healthy donors. Study context: Sequencing of 150 million to 200 million T cells in an earlier analysis found 95 million to 120 million unique TCR beta sequences.

PCR employed 60 Vbeta and 13 Jbeta primers. Assay: immunoSEQ multiplex PCR; the TCRdb copy retains only in-frame clones and omits some. The sample comprises 150,000 to 200,000 clones, approximately 70% of which are singletons, and under 2.5% rests with the top ten. Study observations and caveats: Reportedly, TCR beta sequences accurately predicted HLA-A and HLA-B alleles in most subjects.

Germline values: CDR1 MGHRA, CDR2 YSYEKL. There are 17 residues in the CDR3. Trimming at V came to 0 bases and at J to 3 bases, leaving 10 bases not matched to a gene. The sequence derives from a human donor in good health. The rearrangement joins TRBV4-1 to TRBJ2-7, with 8 positions matching TRBD2. The sequenced sample consisted of PBMCs. For the CDR3, the DNA is TGCGCCAGCAGCCAAGAAGAGCTCTGGCGGGGGGTCTACGAGCAGTACTTC. Its translation: CASSQEELWRGVYEQYF.